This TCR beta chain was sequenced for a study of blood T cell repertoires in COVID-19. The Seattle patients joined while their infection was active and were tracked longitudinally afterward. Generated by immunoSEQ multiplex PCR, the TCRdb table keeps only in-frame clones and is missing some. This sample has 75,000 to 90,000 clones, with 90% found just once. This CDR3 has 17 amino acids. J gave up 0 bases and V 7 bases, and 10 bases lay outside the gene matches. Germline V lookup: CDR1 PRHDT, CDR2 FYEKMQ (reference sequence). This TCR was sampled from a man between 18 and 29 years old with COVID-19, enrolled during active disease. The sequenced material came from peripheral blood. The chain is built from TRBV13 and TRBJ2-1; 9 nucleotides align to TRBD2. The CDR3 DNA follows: TGTGCCAGCACTCATAGCGGGAGCTGGAGCTCCTACAATGAGCAGTTCTTC. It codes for CASTHSGSWSSYNEQFF.